This T cell receptor (beta chain) was documented in a study of CD8 T cells in Susac syndrome. For the study at large: Sequencing included Susac syndrome patients, roughly six of them with active disease and roughly eight in remission.

Trimming removed 2 bases at V and 5 bases at J, with 7 bases between. The CDR3 totals 13 residues. Germline V lookup: CDR1 SGHTA, CDR2 FQGNSA. Blood CD8+ and CD4+ T cells underwent high-throughput TCR beta sequencing. Negative isolation yielded the CD8+ and CD4+ T cells, while FACS enriched the TEMRA cells. Random hexamers were used to reverse transcribe an amount of roughly 0.5 to 1 ug RNA. The CDR3 of TCR beta was amplified by immunoSEQ multiplex PCR across 54 Vbeta and 13 Jbeta. TCRdb re-derived calls from the immunoSEQ multiplex PCR reads in MiXCR, one entry per CDR3 protein. The sample has tens of thousands of distinct CDR3 sequences; more than 85% are singletons.

Sequencing was carried out using CD4+ T cells from PBMCs. This TCR was recovered from a human donor with Susac syndrome. The rearrangement links TRBV7-2 to TRBJ2-1; D remains ambiguous. The CDR3: CASSLRSHNEQFF. In nucleotides, the CDR3 is TGTGCCAGCAGCTTAAGGTCACACAATGAGCAGTTCTTC. Filled out from reference TRBV7-2 and TRBJ2-1, the complete variable domain reads GAGVSQSPSNKVTEKGKDVELRCDPISGHTALYWYRQSLGQGLEFLIYFQGNSAPDKSGLPSDRFSAERTGGSVSTLTIQRTQQEDSAVYLCASSLRSHNEQFFGPGTRLTVL.